Below are 28 T cell receptor beta chains sequenced from a single sample in a study of T cells after posttransplantation cyclophosphamide. Sequencing used immunoSEQ multiplex PCR; TCRdb keeps in-frame clones, though not all of them. The sample has roughly 42,000 clones, none seen only once. Sample: PBMCs. These receptors were taken from a woman aged 45-65 years in good health and a related stem cell transplant donor.

The sample holds many counts of this clone. The rearrangement uses TRBV7-9 and TRBJ2-5, with 10 bases matching TRBD2. The CDR3 runs to 15 residues. Germline loops: CDR1 SEHNR, CDR2 FQNEAQ (reference sequence). V lost 5 bases and J lost 5; bases outside the gene matches: 8. The CDR3 is CASSDSGGPTETQYF. CDR3 nucleotide sequence: TGTGCCAGCAGCGATAGCGGGGGGCCGACGGAGACCCAGTACTTC. The variable domain in full, completed from reference TRBV7-9 and TRBJ2-5, reads DTGVSQNPRHKITKRGQNVTFRCDPISEHNRLYWYRQTLGQGPEFLTYFQNEAQLEKSRLLSDRFSAERPKGSFSTLEIQRTEQGDSAMYLCASSDSGGPTETQYFGPGTRLLVL.

This clone was recorded many times. The chain uses TRBV28 and TRBJ2-7, with 8 bases fitting TRBD1. The germline V gene encodes CDR1 MDHEN and CDR2 SYDVKM. The V and J ends lost 4 bases and 4 bases, in that order; junction bases with no gene match: 9. This CDR3 is built from 15 residues. This CDR3 is CASSSPDRARYEQYF. Here the CDR3 DNA reads TGTGCCAGCAGTTCCCCGGACAGGGCTAGGTACGAGCAGTACTTC.

This clone was seen at least ten times. V gene TRBV7-9 combines with J gene TRBJ2-3, with 11 bases aligning to TRBD2. The CDR3 runs to 16 residues. V shed 5 bases, J shed 0 bases, and the junction held 4 bases outside the gene matches. Germline values: CDR1 SEHNR, CDR2 FQNEAQ (reference sequence). The CDR3: CASSPLAGGSTDTQYF. Here the CDR3 DNA reads TGTGCCAGCAGCCCTTTAGCGGGGGGGAGCACAGATACGCAGTATTTT.

This rearrangement joins TRBV28 to TRBJ1-5; D is unclear. Trimming removed 1 base at V and 5 bases at J, with 9 bases between. CDR3 length: 14 amino acids. Germline lookup yields CDR1 MDHEN and CDR2 SYDVKM. DNA of the CDR3: TGTGCCAGCAGTTTATCGAGGGTCGATCAGCCCCAGCATTTT. As protein: CASSLSRVDQPQHF. Full variable domain (remainder filled in from reference TRBV28 and TRBJ1-5): DVKVTQSSRYLVKRTGEKVFLECVQDMDHENMFWYRQDPGLGLRLIYFSYDVKMKEKGDIPEGYSVSREKKERFSLILESASTNQTSMYLCASSLSRVDQPQHFGDGTRLSIL.

This clone was observed many times. The V call is TRBV7-2, the J call TRBJ1-5, with D unclear. Between the trimmed V and J ends, which lost 1 base and 1 base, there was a span of 8 bases. CDR3 length equals 15 residues. Germline CDR1 reads SGHTA; CDR2 reads FQGNSA. In nucleotides, the CDR3 is TGTGCCAGCAGCTTAGAGAGGGTCAGCAATCAGCCCCAGCATTTT. It specifies CASSLERVSNQPQHF.

This clone was seen repeatedly, ten times or more. The chain joins TRBV19 to TRBJ1-4; 11 nucleotides line up with TRBD1. V was clipped by 6 bases and J by 4 bases; unmatched bases: 1. CDR3 length equals 14 residues. The germline V gene has CDR1 LNHDA and CDR2 SQIVND (reference sequence). CDR3 sequence reads: CASRDRGRNEKLFF. For the CDR3, the DNA is TGTGCCAGTAGGGACAGGGGGCGTAATGAAAAACTGTTTTTT. The full variable domain, rest sourced from reference TRBV19 and TRBJ1-4, is DGGITQSPKYLFRKEGQNVTLSCEQNLNHDAMYWYRQDPGQGLRLIYYSQIVNDFQKGDIAEGYSVSREKKESFPLTVTSAQKNPTAFYLCASRDRGRNEKLFFGSGTQLSVL.

This clone was counted ten times or more. The chain couples TRBV2 to TRBJ2-7, with 11 bases matching TRBD2. Trimming removed 4 bases from V and 0 bases from J; junction bases left unmatched: 17. This CDR3 comprises 20 residues. Germline V lookup: CDR1 SNHLY, CDR2 FYNNEI. The CDR3 DNA reads as TGTGCCAGCAGTGTTTTCTTTCGGCTAGCGGGAGGCTCCAACTCCTACGAGCAGTACTTC. Protein: CASSVFFRLAGGSNSYEQYF.

This clone was detected ten times or more. The J gene is TRBJ1-1, the V gene TRBV7-9, with 8 nucleotides matching TRBD1. CDR1 SEHNR and CDR2 FQNEAQ come from the germline V gene (reference sequence). The ends lost 6 bases at V and 11 bases at J; junction bases unmatched: 14. The length of the CDR3 is 14 residues. The CDR3 region is CASRSRTGSPVAFF. The DNA for the CDR3 is TGTGCCAGCAGGTCGAGGACAGGGTCGCCTGTTGCTTTCTTT.

Many counts were recorded for this clone. The rearrangement joins TRBV7-3 to TRBJ2-3; TRBD1 aligns across 10 bases. The CDR3 loop spans 12 amino acids. Germline values: CDR1 SGHTA, CDR2 FQGTGA. With V trimmed by 3 bases and J by 14 bases, 5 bases remained unmatched. CDR3: CASSLGQGSAYF. CDR3 nucleotide sequence: TGTGCCAGCAGCTTGGGACAGGGGTCGGCGTATTTT.

The table lists this clone with many counts. This sequence joins TRBV28 and TRBJ2-1; TRBD2 might be the D (5 bases). Looked up from germline, CDR1 is MDHEN and CDR2 is SYDVKM. V lost 7 bases, J lost 0 bases, and 10 bases lay in between. This CDR3 region has 14 residues. The CDR3 DNA reads as TGTGCCAGCACCTCGGGGTCCTCCTACAATGAGCAGTTCTTC. The encoded protein is CASTSGSSYNEQFF.

This clone has ten or more counts. The chain employs TRBV4-1 and TRBJ2-1, with 9 bases lining up with TRBD2. From germline, CDR1 is MGHRA and CDR2 YSYEKL. The CDR3 covers 17 residues. V gave up 4 bases and J gave up 4 bases; unmatched junction bases: 11. CDR3 sequence reads: CASSLSITSGRYNEQFF. The DNA of the CDR3 is TGCGCCAGCAGCCTCAGTATTACTAGCGGGCGGTACAATGAGCAGTTCTTC.

This clone was picked up many times. J is TRBJ1-2 and V is TRBV2, with D possibly TRBD1 on 6 matching bases. The length of the CDR3 is 14 residues. V was pared by 6 bases and J by 3 bases, with 14 bases between. The germline V gene has CDR1 SNHLY and CDR2 FYNNEI. This CDR3 reads CASRSRDTDYGYTF. In DNA form, the CDR3 reads TGTGCCAGCAGGAGCCGGGACACCGACTATGGCTACACCTTC.

This clone has ten or more counts. The V and J genes are TRBV4-1 and TRBJ1-5; D call uncertain. The CDR3 consists of 19 residues. Between the trimmed V and J ends, which lost 2 bases and 0 bases, there was a span of 20 bases. Germline-derived CDR1 and CDR2 are MGHRA and YSYEKL. The CDR3 DNA follows: TGCGCCAGCAGCCAAAACGAAATGTCCCGGGTATCTAGCAATCAGCCCCAGCATTTT. It encodes CASSQNEMSRVSSNQPQHF.

Ten or more counts support this clone. The V call is TRBV5-1, the J call TRBJ1-1; 10 nucleotides align to TRBD1. V lost 5 bases and J lost 5; bases outside the gene matches: 9. Germline V gene lookup returns CDR1 SGHRS and CDR2 YFSETQ. The CDR3 sequence is 15 residues long. CDR3 amino acids: CASRFRTGGWTEAFF. The CDR3 DNA is TGCGCCAGCAGATTCAGGACAGGGGGATGGACTGAAGCTTTCTTT.

This clone was counted at least ten times. This chain links TRBV7-9 with TRBJ1-1; TRBD1 is a possible D gene (5 bases). The V gene lost 3 bases and the J gene lost 1 base, with 6 bases spanning the gap. Per the germline V gene, CDR1 is SEHNR and CDR2 is FQNEAQ (reference sequence). The CDR3 length is 13 residues. CDR3: CASSFTGNTEAFF. The CDR3 coding sequence is TGTGCCAGCAGCTTTACAGGGAACACTGAAGCTTTCTTT.

There are many counts of this clone. The rearrangement uses TRBV4-1 and TRBJ2-5; 9 bases map to TRBD1. Germline lookup yields CDR1 MGHRA and CDR2 YSYEKL. V lost 4 bases to trimming and J lost 3 bases; unmatched junction nucleotides: 12. This CDR3 spans 17 amino acids. CDR3 loop: CASSPMMATGGEETQYF. The CDR3 DNA reads as TGCGCCAGCAGCCCCATGATGGCGACAGGGGGAGAAGAGACCCAGTACTTC.

This clone appeared many times. The chain recombines TRBV4-1 with TRBJ2-3; unclear D gene. There are 17 residues in the CDR3. Looked up from germline, CDR1 is MGHRA and CDR2 is YSYEKL. The V and J ends lost 4 bases and 2 bases respectively, with 19 bases between them. The CDR3 protein is CASSPVWVGLYTDTQYF. In DNA, the CDR3 is TGCGCCAGCAGCCCGGTGTGGGTTGGGCTGTACACAGATACGCAGTATTTT.

This clone was detected ten times or more. The chain employs TRBV2 and TRBJ2-7; TRBD2 matches 7 bases. After removal of 10 bases from V and 3 bases from J, the junction contained 12 bases not matched to a gene. Germline CDR1 is SNHLY and CDR2 is FYNNEI. This CDR3 spans 14 amino acids. CDR3 DNA sequence: TGTGCCACCAACCCCCGGGGAGGGGACTACGAGCAGTACTTC. Translation gives CATNPRGGDYEQYF.

This clone showed up many times. This sequence joins TRBV11-1 and TRBJ1-1; 7 nucleotides agree with TRBD1. Germline-derived CDR1 and CDR2 are SGHAT and FQDESV (reference sequence). Losses at the gene ends were 5 bases for V and 3 bases for J; bases not matched to a gene: 15. The CDR3 is made up of 17 amino acids. Here the CDR3 reads CASSPGDTGTEDTEAFF. For the CDR3, the DNA is TGTGCCAGCAGCCCAGGAGACACCGGGACAGAGGACACTGAAGCTTTCTTT.

This clone was detected ten times or more. The chain has TRBV28 and TRBJ1-5, with 10 bases lining up with TRBD1. Trimming cost V 5 bases and J 7 bases; bases outside gene matches: 5. The CDR3 runs to 14 residues. Looked up from germline, CDR1 is MDHEN and CDR2 is SYDVKM. The CDR3 is CASSRGTGVQPQHF. The CDR3 coding sequence is TGTGCCAGCAGTCGCGGGACAGGGGTACAGCCCCAGCATTTT.

In its sample, this clone was seen many times. The chain joins TRBV7-8 to TRBJ1-1, with TRBD1 as a possible D gene (6 bases). Per the germline V gene, CDR1 is SGHVS and CDR2 is FQNEAQ. The CDR3 totals 12 residues. Trimming pared 6 bases from V and 4 bases from J, leaving 9 bases between. This CDR3 reads CASRLRGTEAFF. CDR3 sequence (DNA): TGTGCCAGCAGACTCAGGGGCACTGAAGCTTTCTTT.

This clone appeared many times. The V and J genes are TRBV7-9 and TRBJ2-2, with unresolved D. Between the trimmed V and J ends, which lost 7 bases and 5 bases, there was a span of 11 bases. The CDR3 consists of 13 residues. The V gene's germline CDR1 is SEHNR and CDR2 FQNEAQ (reference sequence). CDR3 sequence reads: CASNRGWTGELFF. In DNA, the CDR3 is TGTGCCAGCAACCGAGGATGGACCGGGGAGCTGTTTTTT.

This chain joins TRBV28 and TRBJ1-3, with D hard to call. CDR3 length: 16 residues. Trimming cost V 6 bases and J 3 bases, with 18 bases left between them. Germline CDR1 MDHEN, CDR2 SYDVKM. DNA of the CDR3: TGTGCCAGCAGATCCGTCCTGAGGCGTCTTGGAAACACCATATATTTT. Its translation: CASRSVLRRLGNTIYF. Drawing the rest from reference TRBV28 and TRBJ1-3, the complete variable domain is DVKVTQSSRYLVKRTGEKVFLECVQDMDHENMFWYRQDPGLGLRLIYFSYDVKMKEKGDIPEGYSVSREKKERFSLILESASTNQTSMYLCASRSVLRRLGNTIYFGEGSWLTVV.

The table lists this clone with many counts. V is TRBV29-1 and J is TRBJ2-1; tentative D call: TRBD1 (8 bases). Per the germline V gene, CDR1 is SQVTM and CDR2 is ANQGSEA. The CDR3 is made up of 14 amino acids. The V gene lost 5 bases and the J gene lost 4 bases, with 15 bases spanning the gap. CDR3 amino acids: CSVYHRGGYNEQFF. As DNA, the CDR3 is TGCAGCGTTTATCACAGGGGGGGATACAATGAGCAGTTCTTC.

In its sample, this clone was seen many times. This chain links TRBV7-6 with TRBJ1-6; the match to TRBD1 covers 10 bases. Germline loops: CDR1 SGHVS, CDR2 FNYEAQ. This CDR3 spans 17 amino acids. V lost 5 bases to trimming and J lost 0 bases; unmatched junction nucleotides: 4. The CDR3 reads CASSPRTGGSYNSPLHF. In nucleotides, the CDR3 is TGTGCCAGCAGCCCGAGGACAGGGGGCTCCTATAATTCACCCCTCCACTTT.

This clone occurred many times. The chain uses TRBV18 and TRBJ2-1; 7 bases fit TRBD2. The CDR3 runs 16 residues. Germline trimming cut 1 base from V and 6 bases from J; bases unmatched to any gene: 9. The germline gives CDR1 KGHSH, CDR2 LQKENI. The CDR3 region is CASSPRRRGLLNEQFF. The DNA of the CDR3 is TGTGCCAGCTCACCACGTCGGCGGGGGTTACTCAATGAGCAGTTCTTC.

This clone was found a few times. The V call is TRBV12-5, the J call TRBJ2-3, with 8 bases lining up with TRBD1. Germline V gives CDR1 LGHNT, CDR2 FRNRAP. Losses at the gene ends were 1 base for V and 1 base for J; bases not matched to a gene: 7. This CDR3 spans 17 amino acids. CDR3 sequence reads: CASGLGQGSPGTDTQYF. The CDR3 nucleotides read TGTGCTAGTGGTTTGGGACAGGGGTCCCCTGGCACAGATACGCAGTATTTT.

Many counts were recorded for this clone. This chain connects TRBV15 to TRBJ1-4, with 8 bases aligning to TRBD1. In germline, CDR1 is LNHNV, CDR2 YYDKDF (reference sequence). V was clipped by 0 bases and J by 8 bases; unmatched bases: 2. The CDR3 is made up of 14 amino acids. In DNA, the CDR3 is TGTGCCACCAGCAGAGATGCAGGGGGCGAAAAACTGTTTTTT. Amino acids: CATSRDAGGEKLFF.